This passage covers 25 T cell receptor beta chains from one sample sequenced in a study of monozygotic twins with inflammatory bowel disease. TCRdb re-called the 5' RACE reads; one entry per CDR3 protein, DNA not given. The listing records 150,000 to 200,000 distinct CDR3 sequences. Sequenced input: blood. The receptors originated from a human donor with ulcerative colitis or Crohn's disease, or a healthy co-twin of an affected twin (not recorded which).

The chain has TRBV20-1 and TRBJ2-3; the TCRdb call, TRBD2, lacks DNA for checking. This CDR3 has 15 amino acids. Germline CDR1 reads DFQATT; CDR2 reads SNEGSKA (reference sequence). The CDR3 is CSAREALSSTDTQYF.

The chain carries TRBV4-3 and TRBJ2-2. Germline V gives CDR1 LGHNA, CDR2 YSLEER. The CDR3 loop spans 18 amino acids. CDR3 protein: CASSQVRLGVPNTGELFF.

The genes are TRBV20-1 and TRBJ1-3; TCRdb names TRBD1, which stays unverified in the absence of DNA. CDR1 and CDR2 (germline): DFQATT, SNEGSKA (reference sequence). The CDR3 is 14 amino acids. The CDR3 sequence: CSARSGDSGNTIYF.

CDR3 in amino acids: CASSSTGVGNEQFF. The J gene is TRBJ2-1, the V gene TRBV5-1; TCRdb gives TRBD1 as the D gene, but with no DNA this cannot be confirmed. This CDR3 is 14 amino acids long. Germline assignment: CDR1 SGHRS and CDR2 YFSETQ.

CDR3 amino acids: CASSKVAGTQYF. The J gene is TRBJ2-3, the V gene TRBV27; lacking DNA, the TRBD2 call made by TCRdb goes unchecked. Per the germline V gene, CDR1 is MNHEY and CDR2 is SMNVEV (reference sequence). There are 12 residues in the CDR3.

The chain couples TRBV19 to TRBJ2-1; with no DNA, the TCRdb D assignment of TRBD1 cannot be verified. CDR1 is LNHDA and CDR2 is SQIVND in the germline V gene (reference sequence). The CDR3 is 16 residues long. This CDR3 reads CASSRGLATSYNEQFF. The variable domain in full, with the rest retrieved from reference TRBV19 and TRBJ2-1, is DGGITQSPKYLFRKEGQNVTLSCEQNLNHDAMYWYRQDPGQGLRLIYYSQIVNDFQKGDIAEGYSVSREKKESFPLTVTSAQKNPTAFYLCASSRGLATSYNEQFFGPGTRLTVL.

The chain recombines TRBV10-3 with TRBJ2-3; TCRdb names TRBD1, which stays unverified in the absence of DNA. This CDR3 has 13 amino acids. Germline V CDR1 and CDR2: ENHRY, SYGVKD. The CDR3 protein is CATYGGSTDTQYF.

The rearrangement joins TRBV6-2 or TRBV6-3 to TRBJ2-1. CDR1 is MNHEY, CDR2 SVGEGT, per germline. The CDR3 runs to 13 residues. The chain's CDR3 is CASSYTALNEQFF.

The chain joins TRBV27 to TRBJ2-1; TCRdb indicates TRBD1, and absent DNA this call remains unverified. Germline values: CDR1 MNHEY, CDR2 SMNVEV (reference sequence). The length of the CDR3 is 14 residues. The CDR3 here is CASSTGSRTNEQFF.

The CDR3 sequence: CASSSRGGGQPQHF. V gene TRBV12-3 or TRBV12-4 combines with J gene TRBJ1-5. The length of the CDR3 is 14 residues.

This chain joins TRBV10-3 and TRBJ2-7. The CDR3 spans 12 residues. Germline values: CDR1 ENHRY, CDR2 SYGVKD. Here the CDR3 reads CAISGTEYEQYF.

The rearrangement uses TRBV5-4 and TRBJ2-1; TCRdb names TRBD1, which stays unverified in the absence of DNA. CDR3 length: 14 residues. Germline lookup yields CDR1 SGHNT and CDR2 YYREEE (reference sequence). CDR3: CASSSGTYYNEQFF.

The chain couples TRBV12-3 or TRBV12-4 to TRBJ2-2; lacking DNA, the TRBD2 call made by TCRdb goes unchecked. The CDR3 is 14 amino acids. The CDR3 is CASSLGLGNGELFF.

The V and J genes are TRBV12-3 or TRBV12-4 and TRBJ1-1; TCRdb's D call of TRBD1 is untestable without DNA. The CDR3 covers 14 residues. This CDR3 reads CASSLKGANTEAFF.

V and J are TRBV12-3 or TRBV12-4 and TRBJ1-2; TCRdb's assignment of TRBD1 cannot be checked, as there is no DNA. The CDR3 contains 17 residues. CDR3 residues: CASNPPGQGAYNYGYTF.

CDR3 protein: CASSLGAEPGRGYTF. The chain is built from TRBV7-2 and TRBJ1-2; the D call from TCRdb, TRBD1, cannot be confirmed without DNA. CDR3 length equals 15 residues. CDR1 is SGHTA and CDR2 is FQGNSA in the germline V gene.

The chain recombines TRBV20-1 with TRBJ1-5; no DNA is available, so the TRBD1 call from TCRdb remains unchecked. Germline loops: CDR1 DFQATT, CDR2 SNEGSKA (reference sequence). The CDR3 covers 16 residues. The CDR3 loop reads CSARGVPGQGHQPQHF.

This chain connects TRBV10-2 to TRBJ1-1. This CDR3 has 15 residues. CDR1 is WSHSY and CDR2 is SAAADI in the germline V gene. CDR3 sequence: CASSEGYGENTEAFF.

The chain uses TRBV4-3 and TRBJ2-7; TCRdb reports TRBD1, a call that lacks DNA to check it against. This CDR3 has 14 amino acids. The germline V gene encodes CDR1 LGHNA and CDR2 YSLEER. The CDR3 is CASSQGTGNYEQYF.

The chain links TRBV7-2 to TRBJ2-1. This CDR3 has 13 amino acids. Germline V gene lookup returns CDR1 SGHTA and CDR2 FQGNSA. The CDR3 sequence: CASSWSSYNEQFF.

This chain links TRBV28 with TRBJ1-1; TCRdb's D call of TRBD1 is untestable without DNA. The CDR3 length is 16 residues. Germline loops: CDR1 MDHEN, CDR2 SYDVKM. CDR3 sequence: CASTLALGRADTEAFF.

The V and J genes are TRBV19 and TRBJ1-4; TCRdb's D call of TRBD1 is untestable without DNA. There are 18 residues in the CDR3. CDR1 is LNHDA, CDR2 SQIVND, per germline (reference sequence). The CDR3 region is CASNFDRSLFSTNEKLFF.

CDR3: CSARDLAYGTDTQYF. The rearrangement joins TRBV20-1 to TRBJ2-3. The germline gives CDR1 DFQATT, CDR2 SNEGSKA (reference sequence). This CDR3 comprises 15 residues.

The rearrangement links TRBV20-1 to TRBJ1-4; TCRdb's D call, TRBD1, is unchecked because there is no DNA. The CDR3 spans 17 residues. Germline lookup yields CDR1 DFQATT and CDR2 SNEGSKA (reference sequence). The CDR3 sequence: CSARGPQREIRFEKLFF.

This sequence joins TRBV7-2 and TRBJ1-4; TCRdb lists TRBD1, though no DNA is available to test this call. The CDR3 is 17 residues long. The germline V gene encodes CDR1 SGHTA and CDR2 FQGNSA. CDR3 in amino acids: CASSWTGGQATNEKLFF.